This entry is about one T cell receptor beta chain. This clonotype was observed many times. The specificity of this receptor is unknown. Base qualities were left out, and no much larger clone turns up one base away. From the second PCR step on, the TCR alpha and beta chain libraries were amplified in separate reactions. CMV status of each donor was established by measuring IFNgamma production from CD4+ T cells after fresh PBMCs were stimulated overnight with CMV viral lysate. CD4 T cells were positively selected with Miltenyi beads, followed by positive selection of CD8 T cells from the CD4-negative fraction. Cells were stained for CD3, CD4, CD8, CD45RA, CD27 and a live/dead dye and were sorted on a BD Aria II into four subsets based on CD45RA and CD27. Effector memory cells were sorted as CD45RA-CD27-, whereas EMRA cells were sorted as CD45RA+CD27-. A few healthy volunteers provided blood, and each donor's sample was split into CD4 and CD8 T cells and then further divided into four differentiation subsets. Roughly 120 ml of peripheral blood was collected from each donor, and PBMC were isolated from the blood using Ficoll-Paque PLUS density-gradient centrifugation. Sorted cells were lysed in RLT buffer, after which RNA was extracted using a Qiagen RNeasy kit and stored at -80 degrees C.

The data originate from a study of naive and memory T cell subsets (dated by TCRdb to the late 2010s). In the study overall: The study applied an open-source, UMI-based TCR alpha and beta sequencing pipeline to sorted naive and memory peripheral blood T cell subsets. RNA was DNase-treated and reverse transcribed with TCR constant-region primers, mostly using SuperScript III. The results of the functional CMV T cell responses matched the IgG serology results in every case. Broader findings and caveats from the paper: A power law was followed by TCR abundance, with an exponent that differed between naive and memory subsets but was consistent across the three individuals. The repertoire findings for the naive and memory subsets could not be validated against a ground truth because none was available. In both CD4 and CD8 cells, the Gini index increased while Shannon and inverse Simpson diversity decreased from naive through CM, EM and EMRA. RNA-based TCR counts may be affected by expression changes linked to T cell activation and differentiation. After error correction, over 95% of naive TCR sequences appeared only once, giving much steeper abundance distributions than memory subsets. Single alpha or beta chain sequences, rather than paired alpha/beta receptors, were used to define clonotypes.

The receptor library was made with UMI-ligation and nested PCR. The beta constant-region primer was an equimolar mix of two oligonucleotides covering both TRBC1 and TRBC2. The ligated cDNA went through four rounds of PCR with nested alpha and beta constant-region primers together with the SP2 primer. A single-stranded oligonucleotide containing the SP2 primer and a 12-nucleotide UMI was joined to the 3' end of the cDNA by T4 RNA ligase 1. The ligation reaction was kept at 16 degrees C for about 18-24 hours. PCR2 was typically performed as a SYBR Green qPCR and was stopped at a predetermined threshold so that over-amplification was prevented. Every purification after the first one was done using Agencourt AMPure XP magnetic beads. Library amounts were measured by Qubit and library quality was assessed on a TapeStation, where the main peak was expected at around 650 bp. The pooled libraries were sequenced on an Illumina MiSeq using v2 2x251 paired-end kits, which usually yielded about 0.95-2 million reads per sample. Libraries were pooled at about 4.3 nM per sample, and roughly 5-7.5% PhiX was added to improve cluster recognition. The original pipeline was this. Decombinator assigned V and J genes to Demultiplexor-processed FASTQ reads by tag matching, allowing a single base-pair mismatch. By using UMIs, Collapsinator corrected both sequencing errors and the frequency errors caused by PCR heterogeneity. CDR3Translator translated TCRs and extracted CDR3s from the conserved cysteine to the FGXG phenylalanine, flagging non-productive sequences. Gini, Shannon entropy and inverse Simpson indices were calculated on repertoires subsampled to equal numbers of UMI-defined TCRs. Power-law fits to clonotype abundance distributions were performed by maximum likelihood within the linear range. When run on a single naive CD8 sample, MIGEC and the pipeline yielded similar UMI counts, similar unique TCR numbers and similar clonal distributions. A set of several thousand CMV-associated CDR3 sequences, compiled from VDJdb and a published dataset, was used to search the repertoires. TCRdb took the public reads, trimmed them with fastp at Q25, ran MiXCR for clone calling and kept in-frame beta chains. Every entry covers one CDR3 protein and lists the most common genes and DNA from its rows. The authors' filters were not applied to this entry. The sample profile shows 30,000 to 40,000 distinct CDR3 sequences; 18% of them were found once. Under 4% of the sample is in the top ten clones.

This sequence originates from a human donor in good health. The specimen was effector memory CD4+ T cells from blood. This specimen's cell subset or site label, interpreted: effector memory, CD45RA- CD27-.

The nucleotides read TGCAGTGCTCGAAGCTTATTCAATGAGCAGTTCTTC. Translated, this gives CSARSLFNEQFF. The chain employs TRBV20-1 and TRBJ2-1; no D gene call is confident. The germline V gene (reference sequence) specifies DFQATT as CDR1 and SNEGSKA as CDR2. The CDR3 has 12 amino acids, counting the end cysteine and phenylalanine. The retained sequence is limited to the CDR3, 36 bases, with the frame set at the first base. The germline ends are 11 bases apart after V is trimmed by 5 bases and J by 6 bases.